This T cell receptor beta chain comes out of a study of blood T cell repertoires in COVID-19. V shed 5 bases, J shed 6 bases, and the junction held 4 bases outside the gene matches. From germline, CDR1 is SEHNR and CDR2 FQNEAQ (reference sequence). The CDR3 sequence is 13 residues long. Using immunoSEQ multiplex PCR, the repertoire was profiled, and TCRdb retains in-frame clones only, with some absent. The table shows roughly 68,000 clones, with around 85% occurring only once. This sequence joins TRBV7-9 and TRBJ1-2; 9 bases match TRBD1. The TCR comes from a woman in her 50s with acute or convalescent COVID-19. The sample was peripheral blood. The CDR3 is CASSPGTGNGYTF. The CDR3 DNA reads TGTGCCAGCAGCCCCGGGACAGGGAATGGCTACACCTTC.